A selection of T cell receptor beta chains follows, all from one sample in a study of blood T cell repertoires in COVID-19. Some clones are missing from TCRdb's copy, which holds only in-frame ones; the method was immunoSEQ multiplex PCR. The table includes around 110,000 clones, just over 90% detected once. The specimen sequenced was peripheral blood. These receptors originate from a human donor with active COVID-19. The donor label of this sample is uncertain. The CDR3 runs from the conserved cysteine through the conserved F or W. Each record gives: clone size, V gene, J gene, D gene, CDR3 protein, CDR3 DNA. The D gene is left open where the match is weak. Expanded clones get a size class; other rows say once, few or many, or leave the size out.

clone size: .
V gene: TRBV19
J gene: TRBJ1-2
D gene: .
CDR3 protein: CASSNQGSDYGYTF
CDR3 DNA: TGTGCCAGTAGTAATCAGGGATCGGACTATGGCTACACCTTC

clone size: once
V gene: TRBV4-3
J gene: TRBJ2-3
D gene: .
CDR3 protein: CASSQSGLSGTDTQYF
CDR3 DNA: TGCGCCAGCAGCCAATCGGGACTTTCTGGCACAGATACGCAGTATTTT

clone size: .
V gene: TRBV7-9
J gene: TRBJ2-4
D gene: TRBD2
CDR3 protein: CASSLGEGGKNIQYF
CDR3 DNA: TGTGCCAGCAGCTTAGGGGAGGGAGGCAAAAACATTCAGTACTTC

clone size: .
V gene: TRBV28
J gene: TRBJ1-5
D gene: .
CDR3 protein: CASSQPGSSNQPQHF
CDR3 DNA: TGTGCCAGCAGTCAACCAGGGTCTAGCAATCAGCCCCAGCATTTT

clone size: .
V gene: TRBV6-5
J gene: TRBJ1-2
D gene: TRBD1
CDR3 protein: CASREGARGYTF
CDR3 DNA: TGTGCCAGCCGGGAGGGGGCGCGTGGCTACACCTTC

clone size: .
V gene: TRBV24-1
J gene: TRBJ2-1
D gene: TRBD2
CDR3 protein: CATSDSWEGRHNEQFF
CDR3 DNA: TGTGCCACCAGTGATAGCTGGGAGGGTAGGCACAATGAGCAGTTCTTC

clone size: .
V gene: TRBV7-2
J gene: TRBJ2-3
D gene: TRBD2
CDR3 protein: CASSPDRAGGRSDTQYF
CDR3 DNA: TGTGCCAGCAGCCCGGATCGGGCGGGGGGGCGTTCTGATACGCAGTATTTT

clone size: .
V gene: TRBV7-9
J gene: TRBJ2-5
D gene: .
CDR3 protein: CASSSVTQYF
CDR3 DNA: TGTGCCAGCAGCTCAGTGACCCAGTACTTC

clone size: .
V gene: TRBV24-1
J gene: TRBJ2-7
D gene: TRBD1
CDR3 protein: CATSDWDSKQYF
CDR3 DNA: TGTGCCACCAGTGATTGGGACAGTAAGCAGTACTTC

clone size: .
V gene: TRBV15
J gene: TRBJ2-5
D gene: TRBD2
CDR3 protein: CATSRGLAGGRETQYF
CDR3 DNA: TGTGCCACCAGCAGAGGCCTAGCGGGGGGCCGAGAGACCCAGTACTTC

clone size: .
V gene: TRBV10-2
J gene: TRBJ1-1
D gene: .
CDR3 protein: CASSESIGQGNTEAFF
CDR3 DNA: TGCGCCAGCAGTGAGTCGATCGGGCAGGGGAACACTGAAGCTTTCTTT

clone size: once
V gene: TRBV25-1
J gene: TRBJ2-1
D gene: .
CDR3 protein: CASSDIYSNYNEQFF
CDR3 DNA: TGTGCCAGCAGTGATATCTACTCCAACTACAATGAGCAGTTCTTC

clone size: .
V gene: TRBV6-2/TRBV6-3
J gene: TRBJ2-5
D gene: TRBD2
CDR3 protein: CASSSIAGGPGETQYF
CDR3 DNA: TGTGCCAGCAGCTCCATAGCGGGGGGGCCCGGAGAGACCCAGTACTTC

clone size: .
V gene: TRBV5-4
J gene: TRBJ1-6
D gene: .
CDR3 protein: CASSLGQGNNSPLHF
CDR3 DNA: TGTGCCAGCAGCTTGGGTCAGGGTAATAATTCACCCCTCCACTTT

clone size: once
V gene: TRBV2
J gene: TRBJ2-4
D gene: .
CDR3 protein: CASRRSTLLAKNIQYF
CDR3 DNA: TGTGCCAGCAGACGATCGACACTCTTAGCCAAAAACATTCAGTACTTC

clone size: .
V gene: TRBV7-7
J gene: TRBJ2-3
D gene: .
CDR3 protein: CASSLQSGRTDTQYF
CDR3 DNA: TGTGCCAGCTCCTTACAGAGCGGCCGCACAGATACGCAGTATTTT

clone size: .
V gene: TRBV12-5
J gene: TRBJ2-7
D gene: TRBD1
CDR3 protein: CASGFRDRGTYEQYF
CDR3 DNA: TGTGCTAGTGGTTTCAGGGACAGGGGAACGTACGAGCAGTACTTC

clone size: .
V gene: TRBV30
J gene: TRBJ1-6
D gene: TRBD1
CDR3 protein: CAWIPGQGARGSPLHF
CDR3 DNA: TGTGCCTGGATTCCGGGACAGGGGGCGAGGGGTTCACCCCTCCACTTT

clone size: .
V gene: TRBV6-5
J gene: TRBJ2-5
D gene: .
CDR3 protein: CASSYGRAGSQYF
CDR3 DNA: TGTGCCAGCAGTTACGGGCGGGCGGGGTCCCAGTACTTC

clone size: .
V gene: TRBV9
J gene: TRBJ1-1
D gene: .
CDR3 protein: CASSVVGNNLNTEAFF
CDR3 DNA: TGTGCCAGCAGCGTAGTCGGGAACAATCTGAACACTGAAGCTTTCTTT

clone size: .
V gene: TRBV4-3
J gene: TRBJ2-7
D gene: TRBD1
CDR3 protein: CASSLRTGTGEQYF
CDR3 DNA: TGCGCCAGCAGCCTCCGGACAGGGACGGGGGAGCAGTACTTC

clone size: .
V gene: TRBV7-2
J gene: TRBJ1-5
D gene: .
CDR3 protein: CASSSTTQPQHF
CDR3 DNA: TGTGCCAGCAGTAGCACCACTCAGCCCCAGCATTTT

clone size: .
V gene: TRBV6-5
J gene: TRBJ1-6
D gene: TRBD1
CDR3 protein: CASSYWKGQVNSPLHF
CDR3 DNA: TGTGCCAGCAGTTACTGGAAGGGACAGGTTAATTCACCCCTCCACTTT

clone size: once
V gene: TRBV5-6
J gene: TRBJ1-4
D gene: .
CDR3 protein: CASSLTGRAEKLFF
CDR3 DNA: TGTGCCAGCAGCCTAACAGGGAGGGCAGAAAAACTGTTTTTT

clone size: .
V gene: TRBV4-1
J gene: TRBJ2-7
D gene: TRBD2
CDR3 protein: CASSQDSGGLPYEQYF
CDR3 DNA: TGCGCCAGCAGCCAAGATAGCGGGGGCCTCCCCTACGAGCAGTACTTC

clone size: .
V gene: TRBV4-1
J gene: TRBJ1-3
D gene: .
CDR3 protein: CASSQVRFFSGNTIYF
CDR3 DNA: TGCGCCAGCAGCCAGGTGAGGTTCTTCTCTGGAAACACCATATATTTT

clone size: .
V gene: TRBV5-1
J gene: TRBJ2-5
D gene: TRBD2
CDR3 protein: CASSRGLAGAQETQYF
CDR3 DNA: TGCGCCAGCAGCCGTGGACTAGCGGGGGCCCAAGAGACCCAGTACTTC

clone size: .
V gene: TRBV2
J gene: TRBJ2-6
D gene: .
CDR3 protein: CASSDMSSGANVLTF
CDR3 DNA: TGTGCCAGCAGTGACATGAGCTCTGGGGCCAACGTCCTGACTTTC

clone size: .
V gene: TRBV6-5
J gene: TRBJ1-2
D gene: .
CDR3 protein: CASSYSRGTYGYTF
CDR3 DNA: TGTGCCAGCAGTTATTCCAGGGGAACTTATGGCTACACCTTC

clone size: .
V gene: TRBV27
J gene: TRBJ2-2
D gene: TRBD1
CDR3 protein: CASSERRTGGTGELFF
CDR3 DNA: TGTGCCAGCAGTGAACGGAGGACAGGGGGCACCGGGGAGCTGTTTTTT

clone size: .
V gene: TRBV7-2
J gene: TRBJ2-7
D gene: TRBD1
CDR3 protein: CASSFRTSGTGESYEQYF
CDR3 DNA: TGTGCCAGCAGCTTTAGGACTTCCGGGACAGGGGAGTCCTACGAGCAGTACTTC

clone size: .
V gene: TRBV5-1
J gene: TRBJ1-4
D gene: TRBD1
CDR3 protein: CASRGTGGNEKLFF
CDR3 DNA: TGCGCCAGCAGAGGGACAGGGGGGAATGAAAAACTGTTTTTT

clone size: .
V gene: TRBV5-1
J gene: TRBJ1-1
D gene: .
CDR3 protein: CASKSGVSVNTEAFF
CDR3 DNA: TGCGCCAGCAAGTCGGGGGTTTCGGTGAACACTGAAGCTTTCTTT

clone size: .
V gene: TRBV9
J gene: TRBJ2-3
D gene: TRBD2
CDR3 protein: CASSVGLAQGDTQYF
CDR3 DNA: TGTGCCAGCAGCGTGGGACTAGCCCAGGGAGATACGCAGTATTTT

clone size: .
V gene: TRBV28
J gene: TRBJ1-2
D gene: .
CDR3 protein: CASSLENNYGYTF
CDR3 DNA: TGTGCCAGCAGTTTGGAGAACAACTATGGCTACACCTTC

clone size: .
V gene: TRBV28
J gene: TRBJ2-7
D gene: .
CDR3 protein: CASSPVGGARPSYEQYF
CDR3 DNA: TGTGCCAGCAGTCCCGTGGGGGGGGCGCGTCCGTCCTACGAGCAGTACTTC

clone size: .
V gene: TRBV18
J gene: TRBJ1-1
D gene: .
CDR3 protein: CASSPYGQTNTEAFF
CDR3 DNA: TGTGCCAGCTCACCATACGGACAAACGAACACTGAAGCTTTCTTT

clone size: .
V gene: TRBV11-3
J gene: TRBJ2-1
D gene: .
CDR3 protein: CASSPASGVNEQFF
CDR3 DNA: TGTGCCAGCAGCCCCGCCTCGGGTGTGAATGAGCAGTTCTTC

clone size: .
V gene: TRBV6-2/TRBV6-3
J gene: TRBJ2-7
D gene: TRBD2
CDR3 protein: CASSFSGGRSYF
CDR3 DNA: TGTGCCAGCAGTTTTAGCGGGGGACGTAGTTACTTC

clone size: .
V gene: TRBV27
J gene: TRBJ1-4
D gene: TRBD1
CDR3 protein: CASGTASTNEKLFF
CDR3 DNA: TGTGCCAGCGGGACAGCCTCAACTAATGAAAAACTGTTTTTT

clone size: .
V gene: TRBV19
J gene: TRBJ1-5
D gene: .
CDR3 protein: CASSMVQGNQPQHF
CDR3 DNA: TGTGCCAGTAGTATGGTGCAGGGGAATCAGCCCCAGCATTTT

clone size: .
V gene: TRBV2
J gene: TRBJ2-1
D gene: TRBD2
CDR3 protein: CASSELLAGLNEQFF
CDR3 DNA: TGTGCCAGCAGTGAACTGCTAGCGGGTCTCAATGAGCAGTTCTTC

clone size: .
V gene: TRBV5-4
J gene: TRBJ1-1
D gene: .
CDR3 protein: CASSLSVHTEAFF
CDR3 DNA: TGTGCCAGCAGCTTGTCAGTCCACACTGAAGCTTTCTTT

clone size: .
V gene: TRBV5-4
J gene: TRBJ2-5
D gene: TRBD1
CDR3 protein: CASSLAQRQGRETQYF
CDR3 DNA: TGTGCCAGCAGCTTGGCCCAACGACAGGGACGCGAGACCCAGTACTTC

clone size: .
V gene: TRBV27
J gene: TRBJ1-2
D gene: .
CDR3 protein: CASSFHRAGGYTF
CDR3 DNA: TGTGCCAGCAGTTTTCACAGGGCCGGTGGCTACACCTTC

clone size: .
V gene: TRBV7-2
J gene: TRBJ2-1
D gene: TRBD1
CDR3 protein: CASSTDRGREQFF
CDR3 DNA: TGTGCCAGCAGCACTGACAGGGGACGGGAGCAGTTCTTC

clone size: .
V gene: TRBV3-1/TRBV3-2
J gene: TRBJ2-1
D gene: .
CDR3 protein: CARMDLSYNEQFF
CDR3 DNA: TGTGCCAGAATGGACTTATCCTACAATGAGCAGTTCTTC

clone size: .
V gene: TRBV27
J gene: TRBJ1-4
D gene: TRBD1
CDR3 protein: CASKNNPGQGWEKLFF
CDR3 DNA: TGTGCCAGCAAGAACAATCCGGGACAGGGCTGGGAAAAACTGTTTTTT

clone size: .
V gene: TRBV7-9
J gene: TRBJ2-7
D gene: TRBD2
CDR3 protein: CASSLEGLADSYEQYF
CDR3 DNA: TGTGCCAGCAGCTTAGAAGGGCTAGCGGATTCCTACGAGCAGTACTTC

clone size: .
V gene: TRBV18
J gene: TRBJ2-6
D gene: .
CDR3 protein: CASSPILPFSSGANVLTF
CDR3 DNA: TGTGCCAGCTCACCAATTTTACCTTTTAGTTCTGGGGCCAACGTCCTGACTTTC

clone size: .
V gene: TRBV6-2/TRBV6-3
J gene: TRBJ1-3
D gene: .
CDR3 protein: CASSSAGTTGNTIYF
CDR3 DNA: TGTGCCAGCAGTTCCGCCGGGACAACTGGAAACACCATATATTTT

clone size: .
V gene: TRBV2
J gene: TRBJ2-7
D gene: TRBD1
CDR3 protein: CASSGQGAAEQYF
CDR3 DNA: TGTGCCAGCAGTGGACAGGGGGCGGCCGAGCAGTACTTC

clone size: .
V gene: TRBV4-2
J gene: TRBJ2-5
D gene: TRBD2
CDR3 protein: CASSQTTSGGASETQYF
CDR3 DNA: TGTGCCAGCAGCCAAACGACTAGCGGGGGGGCGTCGGAGACCCAGTACTTC